The 10 T cell receptor beta chains listed next were all sequenced from one sample in a study of blood T cell repertoires in COVID-19. Clones were read by immunoSEQ multiplex PCR, and TCRdb kept only the in-frame ones, dropping some. The sample includes some 200,000 clones, 84% seen only once; the top ten take 15% to 20%. The sequenced sample was peripheral blood. These receptor sequences come from a woman of 80 years or more with active or convalescent COVID-19.

This clone was recorded at least ten times. The J gene is TRBJ1-6, the V gene TRBV27; no definite D call. Germline V gene data show CDR1 as MNHEY and CDR2 as SMNVEV (reference sequence). Trimming removed 6 bases from V and 0 bases from J, with 6 bases in between. The CDR3 loop spans 14 amino acids. The CDR3 DNA reads as TGTGCCAGCAGATGGAGCTCCTATAATTCACCCCTCCACTTT. Translated: CASRWSSYNSPLHF.

The chain joins TRBV9 to TRBJ2-3; the match to TRBD2 covers 9 bases. V lost 1 base to trimming and J lost 6 bases; unmatched junction nucleotides: 3. Germline lookup yields CDR1 SGDLS and CDR2 YYNGEE. The CDR3 spans 14 residues. The CDR3 nucleotides are TGTGCCAGCAGCGTAATGGCGGGGGGGGATACGCAGTATTTT. It codes for CASSVMAGGDTQYF.

J is TRBJ1-1 and V is TRBV12-3 or TRBV12-4; possible D gene TRBD1, 6 bases. V gave up 6 bases and J gave up 8 bases, with 13 bases separating them. This CDR3 has 12 amino acids. The CDR3 here is CASRPDRTEAFF. The CDR3 nucleotides are TGTGCCAGCAGACCTGACAGGACAGAAGCTTTCTTT.

The chain links TRBV15 to TRBJ2-1; TRBD2 is a possible D gene (5 bases). The germline CDR1 and CDR2 sequences are LNHNV and YYDKDF (reference sequence). The CDR3 length is 17 residues. Trimming pared 0 bases from V and 6 bases from J, leaving 18 bases between. The CDR3: CATSRDLRVLKGNEQFF. The CDR3 coding sequence is TGTGCCACCAGCAGAGATTTGAGGGTCCTAAAGGGCAATGAGCAGTTCTTC.

For this clone: Additional DNA sequences in this sample encode the identical CDR3. The rearrangement links TRBV5-1 to TRBJ2-3; D is perhaps TRBD2 (6 bases). V was clipped by 5 bases and J by 1 base, with 14 bases between them. The CDR3 has 15 amino acids. Germline V gives CDR1 SGHRS, CDR2 YFSETQ. As DNA, the CDR3 is TGCGCCAGCAGTGTCGGGGGTAGGGGCACAGATACGCAGTATTTT. Translating it yields CASSVGGRGTDTQYF.

The chain carries TRBV11-2 and TRBJ2-7; 9 nucleotides align to TRBD2. The CDR3 is 17 amino acids. The germline gives CDR1 SGHAT, CDR2 FQNNGV. The J segment lost 7 bases and the V segment lost 4 bases, leaving 17 bases of the junction unmatched. The CDR3 reads CASSYPGRLADRKEQYF. The CDR3 DNA follows: TGTGCCAGCAGCTACCCGGGAAGACTAGCGGACAGGAAAGAGCAGTACTTC. The variable domain in full, with the rest retrieved from reference TRBV11-2 and TRBJ2-7, is EAGVAQSPRYKIIEKRQSVAFWCNPISGHATLYWYQQILGQGPKLLIQFQNNGVVDDSQLPKDRFSAERLKGVDSTLKIQPAKLEDSAVYLCASSYPGRLADRKEQYFGPGTRLTVT.

This chain links TRBV9 with TRBJ1-6; 7 positions agree with TRBD1. Germline V lookup: CDR1 SGDLS, CDR2 YYNGEE. V shed 0 bases and J 5 bases; nucleotides not matched to a gene: 2. CDR3 length: 15 amino acids. CDR3 protein: CASSVGGTDNSPLHF. The CDR3, as DNA: TGTGCCAGCAGCGTAGGGGGGACAGATAATTCACCCCTCCACTTT.

For the CDR3, the DNA is TGTGCCAGCAGCCAGATGACAGGGGGCCTTTATAATTCACCCCTCCACTTT. This sequence encodes CASSQMTGGLYNSPLHF. This sequence joins TRBV3-1 (or the pseudogene TRBV3-2) and TRBJ1-6; 10 bases align to TRBD1. After removal of 3 bases from V and 4 bases from J, the junction contained 6 bases not matched to a gene. The CDR3 is made up of 17 amino acids. CDR1 LGHDT and CDR2 YNNKEL come from the germline V gene (reference sequence).

The V and J genes are TRBV7-8 and TRBJ1-5, with D maybe TRBD1 (5 bases). Germline lookup yields CDR1 SGHVS and CDR2 FQNEAQ. The V end was cut by 3 bases, the J end by 4 bases, with 31 bases between. The CDR3 contains 21 residues. CDR3 in DNA: TGTGCCAGCAGCTTGGGGCGGACGGAGGGGCTGCTGAGTCGGCGAAATCAGCCCCAGCATTTT. Protein sequence: CASSLGRTEGLLSRRNQPQHF. The whole variable domain, filled in from reference TRBV7-8 and TRBJ1-5, reads GAGVSQSPRYKVAKRGQDVALRCDPISGHVSLFWYQQALGQGPEFLTYFQNEAQLDKSGLPSDRFFAERPEGSVSTLKIQRTQQEDSAVYLCASSLGRTEGLLSRRNQPQHFGDGTRLSIL.

CDR3 sequence reads: CASSYGAGGANVLTF. The CDR3 nucleotides are TGTGCCAGCAGTTACGGGGCGGGAGGGGCCAACGTCCTGACTTTC. V and J are TRBV6-5 and TRBJ2-6; D perhaps matches TRBD2 (6 bases). From germline, CDR1 is MNHEY and CDR2 SVGAGI. There are 15 residues in the CDR3. The V end lost 2 bases, the J end lost 4 bases, and 9 bases lay between the germline ends.